This paragraph covers one T cell receptor beta chain sequence. This specimen belongs to a study of technical replicates of blood from four donors. Profiling relied on immunoSEQ multiplex PCR, and the TCRdb table lists in-frame clones only, not all of them. The repertoire includes about 70,000 clones, more than 75% of them detected once, and about 5% sits in the top ten. Looked up from germline, CDR1 is MNHEY and CDR2 is SMNVEV (reference sequence). CDR3 length: 14 amino acids. The J segment lost 4 bases and the V segment lost 5 bases, leaving 6 bases of the junction unmatched. The TCR comes from a human donor in good health. Some clones in this sample may be carry-over from other donors' samples. The rearrangement links TRBV27 to TRBJ1-1; 8 nucleotides line up with TRBD1. The sample consisted of PBMCs. CDR3 bases: TGTGCCAGCAGTGCGACAGGGGTGATCACTGAAGCTTTCTTT. It yields the protein CASSATGVITEAFF.